Following are 21 T cell receptor beta chains from one sample sequenced in a study of technical replicates of blood from several donors. Profiled with immunoSEQ multiplex PCR; TCRdb holds only in-frame clones, not every one. The top ten hold 4.6% of the sample, which has some 70,000 clones, 88% seen once. Material: PBMCs. All receptors come from a human donor in good health. Some clones in this sample may be carry-over from other donors' samples.

The chain couples TRBV20-1 to TRBJ2-1, with unresolved D. V was cut by 3 bases and J by 10 bases, with 10 bases left in between. CDR3 size: 11 residues. Germline CDR1 and CDR2: DFQATT and SNEGSKA (reference sequence). The CDR3 spells CSARGSNEQFF. CDR3 nucleotide sequence: TGCAGTGCTAGGGGTAGCAACGAGCAGTTCTTC.

The genes are TRBV19 and TRBJ1-4; 7 bases map to TRBD1. V gave up 3 bases and J gave up 5 bases; unmatched junction bases: 6. This CDR3 spans 15 amino acids. From germline, CDR1 is LNHDA and CDR2 SQIVND (reference sequence). The CDR3 nucleotides are TGTGCCAGTAGTATTCTACAGGGGAGGAATGAAAAACTGTTTTTT. It is translated as CASSILQGRNEKLFF.

V gene TRBV5-5 combines with J gene TRBJ2-7, with 10 positions matching TRBD2. With 2 bases clipped from V and 2 bases from J, the junction kept 1 base outside the gene matches. The CDR3 totals 14 residues. CDR1 SGHKS and CDR2 YYEKEE come from the germline V gene (reference sequence). As DNA, the CDR3 is TGTGCCAGCAGCTTTAGCGGGGGGCCCTACGAGCAGTACTTC. It translates to CASSFSGGPYEQYF. The variable domain in full, completed from reference TRBV5-5 and TRBJ2-7, reads DAGVTQSPTHLIKTRGQQVTLRCSPISGHKSVSWYQQVLGQGPQFIFQYYEKEERGRGNFPDRFSARQFPNYSSELNVNALLLGDSALYLCASSFSGGPYEQYFGPGTRLTVT.

The chain couples TRBV27 to TRBJ2-5; TRBD1 is a possible D gene (6 bases). Per germline, CDR1 MNHEY and CDR2 SMNVEV (reference sequence). CDR3 length equals 14 residues. Trimming shortened V by 6 bases and J by 5 bases, and 16 bases separated the two germline ends. CDR3 nucleotide sequence: TGTGCCAGCAGAACCCTCAGGGGTGGTGAGACCCAGTACTTC. This gives the protein CASRTLRGGETQYF.

The chain employs TRBV7-9 and TRBJ2-2; tentative D call: TRBD1 (6 bases). Per the germline V gene, CDR1 is SEHNR and CDR2 is FQNEAQ (reference sequence). V dropped 3 bases and J dropped 7 bases, with 15 bases sitting between them. The CDR3 totals 15 residues. DNA for the CDR3: TGTGCCAGCAGCTTCTTGGAAGGGGGAGTCGGGGAGCTGTTTTTT. The encoded protein is CASSFLEGGVGELFF.

The CDR3 sequence is CASSPTGNSYNSPLHF. In DNA, the CDR3 is TGTGCCAGCAGCCCCACAGGGAATTCCTATAATTCACCCCTCCACTTT. V is TRBV9 and J is TRBJ1-6, with D perhaps TRBD1 (6 bases). This CDR3 has 16 amino acids. The germline V gene has CDR1 SGDLS and CDR2 YYNGEE. The V end was cut by 4 bases, the J end by 1 base, with 12 bases between.

The rearrangement joins TRBV7-9 to TRBJ1-1; D uncertain. Trimming shortened V by 5 bases and J by 0 bases, and 10 bases separated the two germline ends. This CDR3 spans 14 amino acids. The germline V gene encodes CDR1 SEHNR and CDR2 FQNEAQ (reference sequence). The DNA of the CDR3 is TGTGCCAGCAGCCCTAGTCCGGTGAACACTGAAGCTTTCTTT. Protein: CASSPSPVNTEAFF. The full variable domain, its missing parts supplied by reference TRBV7-9 and TRBJ1-1, is DTGVSQNPRHKITKRGQNVTFRCDPISEHNRLYWYRQTLGQGPEFLTYFQNEAQLEKSRLLSDRFSAERPKGSFSTLEIQRTEQGDSAMYLCASSPSPVNTEAFFGQGTRLTVV.

The rearrangement uses TRBV7-8 and TRBJ1-2; 10 bases fit TRBD1. This CDR3 is 16 amino acids long. Germline CDR1 and CDR2: SGHVS and FQNEAQ. The J segment lost 4 bases and the V segment lost 5 bases, leaving 10 bases of the junction unmatched. CDR3 region: CASSLGGTGEFYGYTF. CDR3 nucleotides: TGTGCCAGCAGCCTGGGGGGGACAGGGGAGTTCTATGGCTACACCTTC.

CDR3 nucleotide sequence: TGCGCCAGCAGCCAAGACTCAGGGACTCTCACTGAAGCTTTCTTT. It yields the protein CASSQDSGTLTEAFF. The chain is built from TRBV4-3 and TRBJ1-1, with a tentative D call TRBD1 (5 bases). The CDR3 covers 15 residues. V was clipped by 0 bases and J by 4 bases, with 12 bases between them. Germline lookup yields CDR1 LGHNA and CDR2 YSLEER.

The genes are TRBV9 and TRBJ2-2; the match to TRBD2 covers 7 bases. The J segment lost 2 bases and the V segment lost 4 bases, leaving 11 bases of the junction unmatched. The CDR3 loop spans 17 amino acids. Germline V gene lookup returns CDR1 SGDLS and CDR2 YYNGEE. The CDR3 sequence: CASSPRGRTSNTGELFF. The CDR3 DNA reads TGTGCCAGCAGCCCCAGAGGTAGGACTAGTAACACCGGGGAGCTGTTTTTT.

The J gene is TRBJ2-1, the V gene TRBV4-1; 13 nucleotides match TRBD2. Trimming took 0 bases from V and 7 from J; bases not matched to a gene: 6. The CDR3 has 17 residues. The germline CDR1 and CDR2 sequences are MGHRA and YSYEKL. The CDR3, as DNA: TGCGCCAGCAGCCAAGATCCAGGACTAGCGGGAGCGAATGAGCAGTTCTTC. This translates into CASSQDPGLAGANEQFF.

This clone showed up just once. The rearrangement links TRBV30 to TRBJ1-5; no clear D. The germline V gene has CDR1 GTSNPN and CDR2 SVGIG (reference sequence). CDR3 length: 17 amino acids. The V and J ends lost 3 bases and 3 bases respectively, with 21 bases between them. CDR3 in amino acids: CAWSLFSPSLFNQPQHF. In DNA form, the CDR3 reads TGTGCCTGGAGCCTATTCTCTCCGTCCCTTTTCAATCAGCCCCAGCATTTT.

The chain uses TRBV19 and TRBJ1-2; 7 nucleotides agree with TRBD1. CDR1 is LNHDA, CDR2 SQIVND, per germline (reference sequence). The CDR3 runs 14 residues. Germline trimming cut 3 bases from V and 7 bases from J; bases unmatched to any gene: 8. This chain's CDR3 is CASSMGQLPGGYTF. For the CDR3, the DNA is TGTGCCAGTAGTATGGGACAGCTTCCAGGTGGCTACACCTTC.

The chain links TRBV9 to TRBJ2-2; D not resolved. The CDR3 is made up of 13 amino acids. Germline CDR1 SGDLS, CDR2 YYNGEE. Trimming took off 3 bases at V and 1 base at J, with 4 bases between the two ends. The CDR3 loop is CASSAWNTGELFF. In DNA, the CDR3 is TGTGCCAGCAGCGCCTGGAACACCGGGGAGCTGTTTTTT.

The gene calls are TRBV5-6 and TRBJ1-5, with a weak D call TRBD1 (6 bases). The CDR3 spans 14 residues. The V and J ends lost 4 bases and 6 bases respectively, with 14 bases between them. In germline, CDR1 is SGHDT, CDR2 YYEEEE. The CDR3, as DNA: TGTGCCAGCAGCCTGAGGGACACACGTCAGCCCCAGCATTTT. This encodes CASSLRDTRQPQHF. Together with reference TRBV5-6 and TRBJ1-5, the CDR3 gives the full variable domain: DAGVTQSPTHLIKTRGQQVTLRCSPKSGHDTVSWYQQALGQGPQFIFQYYEEEERQRGNFPDRFSGHQFPNYSSELNVNALLLGDSALYLCASSLRDTRQPQHFGDGTRLSIL.

The chain has TRBV29-1 and TRBJ1-1; D is unresolved. V was trimmed by 3 bases and J by 1 base, leaving 3 bases between them. This CDR3 has 11 amino acids. From germline, CDR1 is SQVTM and CDR2 ANQGSEA. The CDR3 DNA reads TGCAGCGTTGACGGGAACACTGAAGCTTTCTTT. Its translation is CSVDGNTEAFF.

The chain combines TRBV6-5 with TRBJ1-2; 7 positions match TRBD1. The V segment lost 6 bases and the J segment 7 bases; nucleotides outside the gene matches: 8. This CDR3 has 13 residues. CDR1 is MNHEY and CDR2 is SVGAGI in the germline V gene. The CDR3 is CASSLRGTTGYTF. The CDR3, as DNA: TGTGCCAGCAGCCTCAGGGGGACAACTGGCTACACCTTC.

The chain employs TRBV5-1 and TRBJ2-2, with D possibly matching TRBD2 (8 bases). V was shortened by 4 bases and J by 0 bases, with 25 bases between the two germline ends. The germline V gene has CDR1 SGHRS and CDR2 YFSETQ. The CDR3 consists of 20 residues. The CDR3 region has the DNA TGCGCCAGCAGCCTCCGTCCCCAAGGGGGCGGGGGGTCGAACACCGGGGAGCTGTTTTTT. This gives the protein CASSLRPQGGGGSNTGELFF.

V is TRBV28 and J is TRBJ1-2, with TRBD1 identical over 8 bases. Germline V gives CDR1 MDHEN, CDR2 SYDVKM. This CDR3 is built from 14 residues. The trim removed 6 bases at V and 5 bases at J, leaving 8 bases unmatched. The CDR3 loop reads CASRERDRLYGYTF. CDR3 bases: TGTGCCAGCAGAGAGAGGGACAGGTTGTATGGCTACACCTTC.

The gene calls are TRBV5-5 and TRBJ1-2; D remains ambiguous. Per the germline V gene, CDR1 is SGHKS and CDR2 is YYEKEE (reference sequence). The ends were cut back, 1 base at V and 1 base at J, with 14 bases in the middle. This CDR3 has 16 residues. For the CDR3, the DNA is TGTGCCAGCAGCTTGTACAACGGAGAAATTAACTATGGCTACACCTTC. It specifies CASSLYNGEINYGYTF. The complete variable domain, with remaining parts taken from reference TRBV5-5 and TRBJ1-2, reads DAGVTQSPTHLIKTRGQQVTLRCSPISGHKSVSWYQQVLGQGPQFIFQYYEKEERGRGNFPDRFSARQFPNYSSELNVNALLLGDSALYLCASSLYNGEINYGYTFGSGTRLTVV.

CDR3 region: CASSGGLGNTGELFF. DNA of the CDR3: TGTGCCAGCAGCGGGGGACTGGGGAACACCGGGGAGCTGTTTTTT. V gene TRBV9 combines with J gene TRBJ2-2, with D tentatively TRBD2 (6 bases). Germline assignment: CDR1 SGDLS and CDR2 YYNGEE. V was cut by 3 bases and J by 1 base, with 10 bases left in between. The CDR3 is 15 amino acids.